The T cell receptor (beta chain) under discussion was sequenced for a study of cytomegalovirus exposure and HLA in healthy donors. The V gene lost 2 bases and the J gene lost 5 bases, with 14 bases spanning the gap. The CDR3 sequence is 15 residues long. The germline V gene encodes CDR1 SGDLS and CDR2 YYNGEE. PCR was performed using 60 Vbeta and 13 Jbeta primers. Produced via immunoSEQ multiplex PCR; TCRdb's table is partial and in-frame only. The data contain more than 85,000 clones, 78% of them seen just once; the ten biggest clones take up roughly 1.2%. The chain has TRBV9 and TRBJ2-1; D is possibly TRBD2 (6 bases). This receptor was taken from a man aged 30 to 39 in good health and CMV-seronegative. Sequencing was done on a sample of PBMCs. CDR3 bases: TGTGCCAGCAGCGTCGGCGGGGTGGTTGACAATGAGCAGTTCTTC. Protein: CASSVGGVVDNEQFF.